A single sample is the source of the 10 T cell receptor beta chains below, sequenced in a study of CD4+ T cells in melanoma (dated by TCRdb to between 2021 and 2023). Receptor libraries were prepared by the immunoSEQ multiplex PCR assay. This is the immuneACCESS table as TCRdb keeps it, with only in-frame sequences that have V and J called. A part of the clones is gone; compared with another copy, unresolved V genes explain less than half, and the rest is unexplained. The sample table shows some 10,000 clones, and over 55% are seen once. Over 15% of the sample is taken by the ten largest. Sequencing input: cells from a culture (not recorded whether cultured in vitro). The receptor source for this set is a human donor with melanoma.

The table lists this clone with a count of one. This sequence joins TRBV19 and TRBJ2-3, with TRBD2 matching over 13 bases. Per germline, CDR1 LNHDA and CDR2 SQIVND (reference sequence). The CDR3 loop spans 17 amino acids. V gave up 1 base and J gave up 5 bases; unmatched junction bases: 6. CDR3: CASSIGLAGGRIDTQYF. The CDR3 DNA follows: TGTGCCAGTAGTATAGGACTAGCGGGGGGCCGGATAGATACGCAGTATTTT.

This clone rates as medium-sized. The chain employs TRBV5-4 and TRBJ2-3; D unresolved. This CDR3 has 13 amino acids. Germline V gives CDR1 SGHNT, CDR2 YYREEE (reference sequence). V was cut by 4 bases and J by 4 bases, with 10 bases left in between. The CDR3 loop reads CASSRTSPDTQYF. CDR3 nucleotide sequence: TGTGCCAGCAGCCGCACTTCACCAGATACGCAGTATTTT.

The rearrangement links TRBV19 to TRBJ2-7; TRBD2 matches at 11 bases. This CDR3 has 15 residues. Germline assignment: CDR1 LNHDA and CDR2 SQIVND (reference sequence). The junction had 5 bases not matched to a gene; V was cut back by 5 bases and J by 2 bases. In nucleotides, the CDR3 is TGTGCCAGTAGTCTCCTTAGCGGGGGGGCCTACGAGCAGTACTTC. Protein: CASSLLSGGAYEQYF.

The chain employs TRBV5-1 and TRBJ2-5; a weak D match, TRBD2 (7 bases). The V end was cut by 5 bases, the J end by 1 base, with 12 bases between. Germline lookup yields CDR1 SGHRS and CDR2 YFSETQ. CDR3 length equals 14 residues. The CDR3 is CASRGQRGQETQYF. As DNA, the CDR3 is TGCGCCAGCAGAGGACAGCGGGGCCAAGAGACCCAGTACTTC.

The chain uses TRBV15 and TRBJ2-6, with D possibly matching TRBD2 (5 bases). The CDR3 totals 14 residues. Trimming took 9 bases from V and 0 from J, leaving 9 bases between them. CDR1 LNHNV and CDR2 YYDKDF come from the germline V gene (reference sequence). The CDR3 protein is CATRRASGANVLTF. The CDR3 nucleotides read TGTGCCACTAGGCGGGCCTCTGGGGCCAACGTCCTGACTTTC. Together with reference TRBV15 and TRBJ2-6, the CDR3 gives the full variable domain: DAMVIQNPRYQVTQFGKPVTLSCSQTLNHNVMYWYQQKSSQAPKLLFHYYDKDFNNEADTPDNFQSRRPNTSFCFLDIRSPGLGDTAMYLCATRRASGANVLTFGAGSRLTVL.

The rearrangement joins TRBV5-6 to TRBJ2-3; 10 bases agree with TRBD2. CDR1 SGHDT and CDR2 YYEEEE come from the germline V gene. There are 17 residues in the CDR3. V lost 0 bases to trimming and J lost 0 bases; unmatched junction nucleotides: 4. The CDR3 loop is CASSLGLAGTSTDTQYF. The CDR3 nucleotides are TGTGCCAGCAGCTTGGGACTAGCGGGTACTAGCACAGATACGCAGTATTTT.

This clone was recorded a few times. V is TRBV5-1 and J is TRBJ1-5, with D tentatively TRBD1 (5 bases). V shed 1 base and J shed 5 bases, with 13 bases lying between them. The CDR3 consists of 15 residues. Germline lookup yields CDR1 SGHRS and CDR2 YFSETQ. CDR3 in amino acids: CASSLTGTRDQPQHF. DNA for the CDR3: TGCGCCAGCAGCTTGACTGGGACGAGGGATCAGCCCCAGCATTTT.

The chain links TRBV4-1 to TRBJ1-1, with 7 bases aligning to TRBD1. The CDR3 has 15 amino acids. J lost 5 bases, V lost 0 bases, and 6 bases had no gene match. CDR1 MGHRA and CDR2 YSYEKL come from the germline V gene. The CDR3 DNA is TGCGCCAGCAGCCAAGATATAAGGGGGCGGACTGAAGCTTTCTTT. Translated: CASSQDIRGRTEAFF.

This sequence joins TRBV6-1 and TRBJ2-7; 8 bases line up with TRBD1. The CDR3 contains 14 residues. Germline V gives CDR1 MNHNS, CDR2 SASEGT. With V trimmed by 5 bases and J by 3 bases, 6 bases remained unmatched. As DNA, the CDR3 is TGTGCCAGCAGTCAGGGGGCTGCAAACTACGAGCAGTACTTC. This translates into CASSQGAANYEQYF.

The chain uses TRBV6-1 and TRBJ1-1; 11 bases agree with TRBD1. J was trimmed by 10 bases and V by 4 bases; bases with no gene match: 17. Per germline, CDR1 MNHNS and CDR2 SASEGT. This CDR3 is built from 17 residues. In DNA, the CDR3 is TGTGCCAGCAGTGCTTCAAGAGGTCTCGGGACAGGGGGTGGAGCTTTCTTT. Amino acids: CASSASRGLGTGGGAFF.